Listed below are T cell receptor beta chains from one sample, sequenced in a study of T cells expressing NK-cell markers. One entry per CDR3 protein, without DNA, is what TCRdb gives after re-calling the 5' RACE reads. This sample lists 300,000 or so distinct CDR3 sequences; its ten largest clones have roughly 4.2%. The specimen sequenced was blood T cells: a sorted CD56 or NKG2C T cell subset, CD4+ or CD8+ T cells, or bulk PBMC T cells (not recorded which). The receptors originated from a woman between 18 and 75 years old in good health. Each CDR3 is given with its conserved first and last residue.

TRBJ1-2,TRBV4-3,CASSQRTDVNYGYTF
TRBJ2-3,TRBV2,CASSPGAPAGTDTQYF
TRBJ1-3,TRBV19,CASSLFDSSGNTIYF
TRBJ2-5,TRBV6-5,CASSSTQETQYF
TRBJ2-5,TRBV5-1,CASSLAREGETQYF
TRBJ2-5,TRBV7-9,CASSSQRSGRETQYF
TRBJ1-1,TRBV12-3/TRBV12-4,CASLGRSGTANTEAFF
TRBJ1-5,TRBV29-1,CSVGGIGNQPQHF
TRBJ2-3,TRBV4-3,CASSQDTKGADTQYF
TRBJ1-2,TRBV15,CATSRGGTAGYTF
TRBJ1-1,TRBV5-4,CASSEEAEAFF
TRBJ2-7,TRBV20-1,CSARERDGAYEQYF
TRBJ1-5,TRBV15,CATSRDGQGGQPQHF
TRBJ2-4,TRBV2,CASSDRSNIQYF
TRBJ1-4,TRBV7-2,CASSPRGAQGTNEKLFF
TRBJ1-3,TRBV10-3,CAISERVSTSGNTIYF
TRBJ1-1,TRBV7-9,CASSFPSRESANTEAFF